This TCR beta chain is from a study of a mutant IDH1 vaccine in newly diagnosed glioma (dated by TCRdb to about 2021). Concerning the study at large: Across visits V03 through V10, patients got a total of eight vaccinations, given in weeks 1, 3, 5, 7, 11, 15, 19 and 23. In the chemotherapy-containing groups, vaccination started alongside temozolomide cycles, whereas in patients who had radiotherapy alone it started 4-6 weeks after radiotherapy. Of the 32 patients who were treated, around 60% were male and roughly 38% were female, and the mean age was around 40 years. Prior to enrollment, patients had been given standard therapy consisting of radiotherapy alone, temozolomide alone, or radiochemotherapy with temozolomide, with the combination given to most patients. Peripheral blood was drawn at six visits: V03 (baseline), V05, V07, V10, V12 and V13. Longitudinal TCRB deep sequencing was performed for 20 to 30 treated patients wherever samples were available for exploratory analyses. Here is what the overall study found, with its caveats: The authors stated that sample limitations prevented analyses of patient blood samples from being reproduced. Selection of PBMC samples for TCRB deep sequencing was based on availability. Pseudoprogression appeared unrelated to alterations in the top peripheral T cell clonotypes detected by TCRB sequencing. Immune responses induced by the vaccine were seen in 90% to 95% of patients across multiple MHC alleles.

Its CDR3 holds 15 amino acids, cysteine through phenylalanine. Kept here is only the CDR3 DNA, which spans 45 bases and is read in frame from base 1. CDR1 and CDR2 were assigned from the germline V gene as MDHEN and SYDVKM. The junction carries 16 bases between V and J, which are trimmed by 7 bases and 1 base respectively. A note on this clone: The specificity of this receptor is unknown. One base away there is no much larger clone; base qualities are not given.

The library was generated by the immunoSEQ multiplex PCR assay. The hsTCRB Kit was used according to the manufacturer's protocol to amplify rearranged TCR beta chain sequences. An Illumina MiSeq was used to sequence the TCRB libraries. The source study handled its data this way. Demultiplexing, trimming and gene mapping were performed with the kit vendor's proprietary platform. TCRdb stores this immuneACCESS table with in-frame sequences only. Part of the clones is absent; in the studies checked, under half of the shortfall reflects unresolved V genes, and no reason is known for the rest. That table is the source of V, J and clone size, and D and trimming were worked out from the DNA. In all, the sample holds about 33,000 clones, and 88% of those were seen once. The ten most abundant clones make up approximately 2.3% of the sample. The time point label for this specimen denotes: week 23, last vaccination. Each vaccine dose, consisting of 300 ug of a 20-mer mutant IDH1 peptide in Montanide, was administered subcutaneously with topical imiquimod. Donors had newly diagnosed WHO grade 3 or 4 IDH1-mutant astrocytomas with loss of nuclear ATRX. The samples were drawn from NOA16, a multicentre, single-arm, open-label phase I trial in Germany that tested a mutant IDH1 peptide vaccine in humans for the first time. Genomic DNA for TCRB sequencing was isolated from EDTA blood with the DNeasy Blood and Tissue Kit.

This chain is built from TRBV28 and TRBJ2-5, and the D gene may be TRBD2, 5 bases matching. The sequence came from a man aged 40-50 years with glioma. This specimen was PBMCs, taken from a glioma patient whose treatment included an IDH1 peptide vaccine. The CDR3 reads CASNSRATLQETQYF. The DNA reads TGTGCCAGCAACTCGCGGGCCACCCTCCAAGAGACCCAGTACTTC.